The rows below give T cell receptor beta chains drawn from one sample of a study of radiation and T cells in renal cell carcinoma. The protocol was immunoSEQ multiplex PCR, while the TCRdb copy is restricted to in-frame clones and leaves out a portion. Of 95,000 or so clones in the sample, roughly 90% were seen once. The source was blood, collected from a patient whose treatment included radiotherapy and nephrectomy. The receptors derive from a man aged 45-65 years with renal cell carcinoma. CDR3s include the opening cysteine and the closing phenylalanine or tryptophan. D genes are given only for firm matches. The size field is filled for only some rows; it gives once, few, many or a size class.

abundance: .; j_gene: TRBJ1-3; d_gene: .; v_gene: TRBV30; CDR3aa: CAWSVADRTTIYF; CDR3nt: TGTGCCTGGAGTGTTGCGGATCGGACCACCATATATTTT
abundance: once; j_gene: TRBJ1-2; d_gene: .; v_gene: TRBV9; CDR3aa: CASSRETGGYGYTF; CDR3nt: TGTGCCAGCAGCCGCGAGACGGGAGGATATGGCTACACCTTC
abundance: .; j_gene: TRBJ1-2; d_gene: .; v_gene: TRBV6-5; CDR3aa: CASSYSGQGHGYTF; CDR3nt: TGTGCCAGCAGTTACTCCGGGCAGGGCCATGGCTACACCTTC
abundance: .; j_gene: TRBJ2-5; d_gene: TRBD1; v_gene: TRBV4-1; CDR3aa: CASSQRTGRGQETQYF; CDR3nt: TGCGCCAGCAGCCAACGGACAGGGCGTGGTCAAGAGACCCAGTACTTC
abundance: once; j_gene: TRBJ2-1; d_gene: TRBD2; v_gene: TRBV5-1; CDR3aa: CASSPTPTSFDEQFF; CDR3nt: TGCGCCAGCAGCCCGACCCCGACTAGCTTCGATGAGCAGTTCTTC
abundance: .; j_gene: TRBJ2-3; d_gene: .; v_gene: TRBV18; CDR3aa: CASSPLATRTDTQYF; CDR3nt: TGTGCCAGCTCACCGCTAGCGACCCGCACAGATACGCAGTATTTT
abundance: .; j_gene: TRBJ2-7; d_gene: TRBD1; v_gene: TRBV6-6; CDR3aa: CASSYGGTGGYEQYF; CDR3nt: TGTGCCAGCAGTTACGGCGGGACAGGGGGCTACGAGCAGTACTTC
abundance: once; j_gene: TRBJ2-1; d_gene: .; v_gene: TRBV6-6; CDR3aa: CASSYEANEQFF; CDR3nt: TGTGCCAGCAGTTACGAGGCCAATGAGCAGTTCTTC
abundance: .; j_gene: TRBJ1-2; d_gene: TRBD1; v_gene: TRBV5-1; CDR3aa: CASSYTGTGDWYGYTF; CDR3nt: TGCGCCAGCAGTTATACCGGGACAGGGGATTGGTATGGCTACACCTTC
abundance: .; j_gene: TRBJ2-7; d_gene: TRBD2; v_gene: TRBV6-1; CDR3aa: CASSEQVREVGEQYF; CDR3nt: TGTGCCAGCAGTGAACAAGTACGGGAGGTGGGCGAGCAGTACTTC
abundance: .; j_gene: TRBJ2-3; d_gene: .; v_gene: TRBV5-5; CDR3aa: CASSHTRTDTQYF; CDR3nt: TGTGCCAGCAGCCATACACGCACAGATACGCAGTATTTT
abundance: .; j_gene: TRBJ1-3; d_gene: .; v_gene: TRBV4-1; CDR3aa: CASSQDSMREKTGNTIYF; CDR3nt: TGCGCCAGCAGCCAAGATAGTATGAGAGAAAAAACTGGAAACACCATATATTTT
abundance: once; j_gene: TRBJ2-1; d_gene: TRBD2; v_gene: TRBV19; CDR3aa: CASSIYGGALAGVLAEQFF; CDR3nt: TGTGCCAGTAGTATATACGGGGGGGCTCTGGCGGGAGTCCTCGCCGAGCAGTTCTTC
abundance: .; j_gene: TRBJ2-3; d_gene: .; v_gene: TRBV5-1; CDR3aa: CASSLDYRTDTQYF; CDR3nt: TGCGCCAGCAGCCTGGACTACCGCACAGATACGCAGTATTTT
abundance: once; j_gene: TRBJ1-3; d_gene: .; v_gene: TRBV30; CDR3aa: CASSSGNTIYF; CDR3nt: TGTGCCTCGAGCTCTGGAAACACCATATATTTT
abundance: .; j_gene: TRBJ1-2; d_gene: TRBD1; v_gene: TRBV23-1; CDR3aa: CASSQHRGIDGYTF; CDR3nt: TGCGCCAGCAGTCAACACAGGGGAATTGATGGCTACACCTTC
abundance: .; j_gene: TRBJ2-3; d_gene: .; v_gene: TRBV11-2; CDR3aa: CASSLRGRSGTDTQYF; CDR3nt: TGTGCCAGCAGCTTGAGGGGCCGGAGCGGCACAGATACGCAGTATTTT
abundance: .; j_gene: TRBJ2-1; d_gene: TRBD2; v_gene: TRBV6-5; CDR3aa: CASSYAGTTYNEQFF; CDR3nt: TGTGCCAGCAGTTACGCCGGGACTACCTACAATGAGCAGTTCTTC
abundance: .; j_gene: TRBJ1-1; d_gene: TRBD1; v_gene: TRBV30; CDR3aa: CAYDGGGPFEAFF; CDR3nt: TGTGCCTACGACGGAGGGGGCCCGTTCGAAGCTTTCTTT
abundance: .; j_gene: TRBJ2-3; d_gene: .; v_gene: TRBV5-1; CDR3aa: CASSLTSLEFRDTQYF; CDR3nt: TGCGCCAGCAGCTTGACTAGTCTAGAGTTCCGAGATACGCAGTATTTT
abundance: .; j_gene: TRBJ2-7; d_gene: .; v_gene: TRBV6-5; CDR3aa: CASSPTSGFPHEQYF; CDR3nt: TGTGCCAGCAGTCCGACATCAGGGTTCCCCCACGAGCAGTACTTC
abundance: .; j_gene: TRBJ2-7; d_gene: .; v_gene: TRBV14; CDR3aa: CASSPGRWHEQYF; CDR3nt: TGTGCCAGCAGCCCGGGACGATGGCACGAGCAGTACTTC
abundance: .; j_gene: TRBJ2-1; d_gene: .; v_gene: TRBV5-5; CDR3aa: CASSREGEQFF; CDR3nt: TGTGCCAGCAGTCGGGAAGGTGAGCAGTTCTTC
abundance: .; j_gene: TRBJ1-1; d_gene: .; v_gene: TRBV5-4; CDR3aa: CASSFRSNTEAFF; CDR3nt: TGTGCCAGCAGCTTCCGGTCAAACACTGAAGCTTTCTTT
abundance: .; j_gene: TRBJ2-3; d_gene: TRBD1; v_gene: TRBV7-6; CDR3aa: CASSPTGGDTDTQYF; CDR3nt: TGTGCCAGCAGCCCCACAGGGGGCGACACAGATACGCAGTATTTT
abundance: .; j_gene: TRBJ2-7; d_gene: .; v_gene: TRBV10-3; CDR3aa: CAKGRDLTGEQYF; CDR3nt: TGTGCCAAGGGCCGGGACCTCACCGGGGAGCAGTACTTC
abundance: .; j_gene: TRBJ1-3; d_gene: .; v_gene: TRBV29-1; CDR3aa: CSVQESSGNTIYF; CDR3nt: TGCAGCGTCCAGGAGTCGTCTGGAAACACCATATATTTT
abundance: .; j_gene: TRBJ2-5; d_gene: TRBD2; v_gene: TRBV7-9; CDR3aa: CASSSILAGTETQYF; CDR3nt: TGTGCCAGCAGCTCAATACTAGCGGGGACGGAGACCCAGTACTTC
abundance: .; j_gene: TRBJ2-1; d_gene: .; v_gene: TRBV19; CDR3aa: CASGPMGAKGENEQFF; CDR3nt: TGTGCCAGTGGCCCAATGGGGGCAAAGGGGGAAAATGAGCAGTTCTTC
abundance: few; j_gene: TRBJ1-2; d_gene: .; v_gene: TRBV29-1; CDR3aa: CSVEIRDGYTF; CDR3nt: TGCAGCGTTGAAATCAGGGACGGCTACACCTTC
abundance: few; j_gene: TRBJ1-2; d_gene: TRBD1; v_gene: TRBV12-5; CDR3aa: CASGGTGSGYTF; CDR3nt: TGTGCTAGTGGGGGGACAGGGTCTGGCTACACCTTC
abundance: .; j_gene: TRBJ1-1; d_gene: TRBD1; v_gene: TRBV29-1; CDR3aa: CSGRQGANTEAFF; CDR3nt: TGCAGCGGGCGACAGGGGGCAAACACTGAAGCTTTCTTT
abundance: .; j_gene: TRBJ2-3; d_gene: TRBD2; v_gene: TRBV9; CDR3aa: CASSVSGGGRDTQYF; CDR3nt: TGTGCCAGCAGCGTAAGCGGGGGCGGCAGAGATACGCAGTATTTT
abundance: .; j_gene: TRBJ2-6; d_gene: .; v_gene: TRBV11-2; CDR3aa: CASRVTGANVLTF; CDR3nt: TGTGCCAGCAGGGTAACAGGGGCCAACGTCCTGACTTTC
abundance: .; j_gene: TRBJ2-2; d_gene: .; v_gene: TRBV11-3; CDR3aa: CASSPSNTGELFF; CDR3nt: TGTGCCAGCAGCCCTTCGAACACCGGGGAGCTGTTTTTT
abundance: .; j_gene: TRBJ2-7; d_gene: .; v_gene: TRBV27; CDR3aa: CASSHGSGSTYEQYF; CDR3nt: TGTGCCAGCAGTCATGGTAGCGGTTCGACCTACGAGCAGTACTTC
abundance: .; j_gene: TRBJ2-7; d_gene: TRBD1; v_gene: TRBV27; CDR3aa: CASSLWGQGTSEQYF; CDR3nt: TGTGCCAGCAGTTTATGGGGACAGGGGACGAGTGAGCAGTACTTC
abundance: .; j_gene: TRBJ2-2; d_gene: TRBD1; v_gene: TRBV19; CDR3aa: CASTVTGATGELFF; CDR3nt: TGTGCCAGTACCGTGACAGGGGCTACCGGGGAGCTGTTTTTT
abundance: .; j_gene: TRBJ2-3; d_gene: .; v_gene: TRBV27; CDR3aa: CASRWDSTDTQYF; CDR3nt: TGTGCCAGCAGATGGGACAGCACAGATACGCAGTATTTT
abundance: .; j_gene: TRBJ2-5; d_gene: TRBD2; v_gene: TRBV10-3; CDR3aa: CAISVRGGETQYF; CDR3nt: TGTGCCATCAGTGTCCGGGGGGGCGAGACCCAGTACTTC
abundance: .; j_gene: TRBJ1-1; d_gene: .; v_gene: TRBV5-6; CDR3aa: CASGLAFAEAFF; CDR3nt: TGTGCCAGCGGACTGGCGTTTGCTGAAGCTTTCTTT
abundance: .; j_gene: TRBJ1-6; d_gene: TRBD1; v_gene: TRBV4-1; CDR3aa: CASSQTGTSPLHF; CDR3nt: TGCGCCAGCAGCCAGACAGGGACTTCACCCCTCCACTTT
abundance: .; j_gene: TRBJ2-3; d_gene: .; v_gene: TRBV20-1; CDR3aa: CSAERTDTQYF; CDR3nt: TGCAGTGCAGAACGCACAGATACGCAGTATTTT
abundance: once; j_gene: TRBJ2-3; d_gene: .; v_gene: TRBV5-1; CDR3aa: CASSRVLDSTDTQYF; CDR3nt: TGCGCCAGCAGCCGGGTACTAGACAGCACAGATACGCAGTATTTT
abundance: .; j_gene: TRBJ2-1; d_gene: TRBD2; v_gene: TRBV6-5; CDR3aa: CASNIGEGGNEQFF; CDR3nt: TGTGCCAGCAATATTGGGGAGGGCGGGAATGAGCAGTTCTTC
abundance: .; j_gene: TRBJ2-3; d_gene: .; v_gene: TRBV5-1; CDR3aa: CASSFGQRASTDTQYF; CDR3nt: TGCGCCAGCAGCTTTGGACAGCGTGCTAGCACAGATACGCAGTATTTT
abundance: once; j_gene: TRBJ2-6; d_gene: .; v_gene: TRBV4-3; CDR3aa: CASSQQPLTNYFGANVLTF; CDR3nt: TGCGCCAGCAGCCAACAACCCCTAACCAATTATTTTGGGGCCAACGTCCTGACTTTC
abundance: .; j_gene: TRBJ1-2; d_gene: .; v_gene: TRBV5-1; CDR3aa: CASSLAELQGIYGYTF; CDR3nt: TGCGCCAGCAGCTTGGCCGAGCTTCAGGGAATCTATGGCTACACCTTC
abundance: .; j_gene: TRBJ1-5; d_gene: .; v_gene: TRBV4-2; CDR3aa: CASSQDGAANQPQHF; CDR3nt: TGTGCCAGCAGCCAAGATGGGGCAGCTAATCAGCCCCAGCATTTT
abundance: .; j_gene: TRBJ2-2; d_gene: TRBD2; v_gene: TRBV19; CDR3aa: CASSLISGSASGELFF; CDR3nt: TGTGCCAGTAGTCTGATTAGCGGGAGTGCTTCCGGGGAGCTGTTTTTT
abundance: .; j_gene: TRBJ2-2; d_gene: TRBD1; v_gene: TRBV18; CDR3aa: CASSPRQGDGELFF; CDR3nt: TGTGCCAGCTCACCACGGCAGGGGGACGGGGAGCTGTTTTTT
abundance: .; j_gene: TRBJ2-5; d_gene: .; v_gene: TRBV30; CDR3aa: CAWSTPSATQYF; CDR3nt: TGTGCCTGGAGTACTCCGAGTGCGACCCAGTACTTC
abundance: .; j_gene: TRBJ1-6; d_gene: .; v_gene: TRBV6-1; CDR3aa: CASRQYVNSPLHF; CDR3nt: TGTGCCAGCAGACAGTATGTTAATTCACCCCTCCACTTT
abundance: few; j_gene: TRBJ1-2; d_gene: TRBD1; v_gene: TRBV29-1; CDR3aa: CSVLHRGSGAYTF; CDR3nt: TGCAGCGTCCTCCACAGGGGTAGTGGAGCCTACACCTTC